The 20 T cell receptor beta chains listed next were all sequenced from one sample in a study of neurological immune-mediated disorders. TCRdb passed the 5' RACE reads through MiXCR, listing each CDR3 protein once. The data hold 45,000 to 60,000 distinct CDR3 sequences, with about 2.5% observed a single time. Sequencing was carried out using PBMCs. All receptors derive from a man aged 50-60 years with multiple sclerosis.

This clonotype was counted at least ten times. The chain carries TRBV7-2 and TRBJ2-1; D possibly corresponds to TRBD2 (6 bases). The CDR3 has 11 amino acids. The V gene lost 8 bases and the J gene lost 9 bases, with 11 bases spanning the gap. CDR1 is SGHTA and CDR2 is FQGNSA in the germline V gene. For the CDR3, the DNA is TGTGCCAGCCGGGCGGGGAGTGAGCAGTTCTTC. Translation gives CASRAGSEQFF.

This clonotype was picked up many times. The genes are TRBV7-9 and TRBJ2-5; 9 bases are shared with TRBD2. There are 16 residues in the CDR3. Trimming took 5 bases from V and 5 from J; bases not matched to a gene: 12. CDR1 and CDR2 from the germline V gene are SEHNR and FQNEAQ (reference sequence). The DNA for the CDR3 is TGTGCCAGCAGCGCAACCGGGACTAGCTCTTTGGAGACCCAGTACTTC. This translates into CASSATGTSSLETQYF.

This clonotype has at least ten counts. This chain uses TRBV3-1 with TRBJ2-2; the match to TRBD1 covers 9 bases. The V segment lost 1 base and the J segment 0 bases; nucleotides outside the gene matches: 6. The V gene's germline CDR1 is LGHDT and CDR2 YNNKEL (reference sequence). The CDR3 sequence is 18 residues long. The CDR3 DNA is TGTGCCAGCAGCCAAGTTCTCAGGACAGGGGCGAACACCGGGGAGCTGTTTTTT. Its translation: CASSQVLRTGANTGELFF.

This clonotype was counted ten times or more. This rearrangement joins TRBV5-6 to TRBJ2-5; TRBD1 aligns across 8 bases. The junction had 4 bases not matched to a gene; V was cut back by 4 bases and J by 5 bases. Germline CDR1 reads SGHDT; CDR2 reads YYEEEE. This CDR3 is built from 13 residues. The CDR3 sequence is CASSQGAGETQYF. In nucleotides, the CDR3 is TGTGCCAGCAGCCAGGGGGCTGGTGAGACCCAGTACTTC.

This clonotype occurred many times. CDR3 sequence: CASSYLPHEQFF. The CDR3 DNA reads as TGTGCCAGCAGTTACCTCCCCCATGAGCAGTTCTTC. The gene calls are TRBV6-6 and TRBJ2-1; no clear D gene. Trimming shortened V by 2 bases and J by 8 bases, and 7 bases separated the two germline ends. The CDR3 is 12 residues long. The V gene's germline CDR1 is MNHNY and CDR2 SVGAGI (reference sequence).

In its sample, this clonotype was seen many times. The genes are TRBV10-3 and TRBJ2-2, with TRBD2 as a possible D gene (5 bases). The germline CDR1 and CDR2 sequences are ENHRY and SYGVKD. With 2 bases removed from V and 7 bases from J, the gap between germline ends came to 8 bases. This CDR3 is built from 13 residues. The CDR3 nucleotides are TGTGCCATCAGTGAGATCGGGGTCGGGGAGCTGTTTTTT. Protein product: CAISEIGVGELFF.

This clonotype occurred many times. This chain connects TRBV5-1 to TRBJ2-3; D remains ambiguous. Trimming left V 6 bases short and J 0 bases short, with 11 bases between. The CDR3 is 14 amino acids. The germline gives CDR1 SGHRS, CDR2 YFSETQ. CDR3 nucleotides: TGCGCCAGCAATGTCCAGAGAAGCACAGATACGCAGTATTTT. Protein: CASNVQRSTDTQYF.

There are many counts of this clonotype. The chain combines TRBV7-2 with TRBJ2-2; a weak D match, TRBD1 (5 bases). V gave up 2 bases and J gave up 5 bases, with 9 bases separating them. CDR3 length: 14 residues. CDR1 SGHTA and CDR2 FQGNSA come from the germline V gene. In DNA, the CDR3 is TGTGCCAGCAGCTTAAGTCAGGGTACCGGGGAGCTGTTTTTT. This codes for CASSLSQGTGELFF. The full variable domain, with the rest looked up from reference TRBV7-2 and TRBJ2-2, is GAGVSQSPSNKVTEKGKDVELRCDPISGHTALYWYRQSLGQGLEFLIYFQGNSAPDKSGLPSDRFSAERTGGSVSTLTIQRTQQEDSAVYLCASSLSQGTGELFFGEGSRLTVL.

The V gene is TRBV7-2, the J gene TRBJ2-1; D perhaps matches TRBD2 (7 bases). V shed 7 bases and J shed 0 bases, with 16 bases lying between them. This CDR3 contains 16 residues. Germline values: CDR1 SGHTA, CDR2 FQGNSA. The CDR3 DNA sequence: TGTGCCAGCAAAGAGGGGGGGCTAAGCTCCTACAATGAGCAGTTCTTC. It encodes CASKEGGLSSYNEQFF. The complete variable domain, with remaining parts taken from reference TRBV7-2 and TRBJ2-1, reads GAGVSQSPSNKVTEKGKDVELRCDPISGHTALYWYRQSLGQGLEFLIYFQGNSAPDKSGLPSDRFSAERTGGSVSTLTIQRTQQEDSAVYLCASKEGGLSSYNEQFFGPGTRLTVL.

This clonotype was counted ten times or more. The chain carries TRBV5-1 and TRBJ2-7; TRBD1 matches at 8 bases. Germline V CDR1 and CDR2: SGHRS, YFSETQ. The V gene end was trimmed by 4 bases and the J gene end by 3 bases; junction bases not matched to a gene: 9. The CDR3 is 15 amino acids. The CDR3 region has the DNA TGCGCCAGCAGCCCACCCAGGGGGCAAATCTACGAGCAGTACTTC. Translated, it gives CASSPPRGQIYEQYF.

This clonotype was detected ten times or more. V usage is TRBV20-1 and J usage is TRBJ2-1; weak D call: TRBD1 (5 bases). CDR1 is DFQATT and CDR2 is SNEGSKA in the germline V gene (reference sequence). The germline V and J ends were trimmed by 3 bases and 9 bases, with 12 bases remaining between them. This CDR3 spans 12 amino acids. CDR3 sequence: CSASPGNIEQFF. The DNA of the CDR3 is TGCAGTGCTAGTCCAGGGAATATTGAGCAGTTCTTC.

In its sample, this clonotype was seen many times. The chain recombines TRBV5-1 with TRBJ2-3, with 7 bases identical to TRBD1. Germline CDR1 SGHRS, CDR2 YFSETQ. Trimming removed 5 bases from V and 0 bases from J; junction bases left unmatched: 9. This CDR3 region has 16 residues. The CDR3 loop is CASRRSDRASTDTQYF. As DNA, the CDR3 is TGCGCCAGCAGGAGGAGCGACAGGGCAAGCACAGATACGCAGTATTTT.

The rearrangement joins TRBV20-1 to TRBJ2-1; D is tentatively TRBD1 or TRBD2 (6 bases each). Germline CDR1 and CDR2: DFQATT and SNEGSKA (reference sequence). The CDR3 is 13 amino acids. Trimming stripped 5 bases from V and 9 bases from J, with 17 bases between. The CDR3 region is CSAGIGGQSEQFF. CDR3 DNA: TGCAGTGCTGGAATTGGGGGGCAGAGTGAGCAGTTCTTC.

This clonotype was found many times. DNA of the CDR3: TGTGCCAGTAGTACTTGGGACAGACGACAGTTCTTC. Protein: CASSTWDRRQFF. V gene TRBV19 combines with J gene TRBJ2-1, with 7 bases matching TRBD1. The junction had 7 bases not matched to a gene; V was cut back by 4 bases and J by 13 bases. Germline-derived CDR1 and CDR2 are LNHDA and SQIVND (reference sequence). The CDR3 contains 12 residues. The full variable domain, with the rest looked up from reference TRBV19 and TRBJ2-1, is DGGITQSPKYLFRKEGQNVTLSCEQNLNHDAMYWYRQDPGQGLRLIYYSQIVNDFQKGDIAEGYSVSREKKESFPLTVTSAQKNPTAFYLCASSTWDRRQFFGPGTRLTVL.

Ten or more counts support this clonotype. V gene TRBV9 combines with J gene TRBJ1-5, with a possible D match to TRBD1 (5 bases). This CDR3 has 14 amino acids. Germline values: CDR1 SGDLS, CDR2 YYNGEE. The V end lost 7 bases, the J end lost 8 bases, and 19 bases lay between the germline ends. As DNA, the CDR3 is TGTGCCAGCGGGCGGGGGAGTCCCGGGGAGCCCCAGCATTTT. This translates into CASGRGSPGEPQHF.

In this sample, this clonotype turned up many times. This chain uses TRBV12-3 or TRBV12-4 with TRBJ1-6; D remains ambiguous. V lost 4 bases and J 4 bases, leaving 8 bases between the germline ends. The CDR3 spans 14 residues. The CDR3 sequence is CASSWAAYNSPLHF. In DNA, the CDR3 is TGTGCCAGCAGTTGGGCCGCATATAATTCACCCCTCCACTTT.

This clonotype has more than one count but fewer than ten. This could be a read error, since a much larger clone is one nucleotide away. This chain connects TRBV7-2 to TRBJ2-2; tentatively, D is TRBD1 (6 bases). From germline, CDR1 is SGHTA and CDR2 FQGNSA. The CDR3 runs to 15 residues. V was shortened by 6 bases and J by 0 bases, with 11 bases between the two germline ends. The DNA of the CDR3 is TGTGCCAGCAGACACGACAGGACGAACACCGGGGAGCTGTTTTTT. Residues: CASRHDRTNTGELFF.

This clonotype was seen repeatedly, ten times or more. The gene calls are TRBV3-1 and TRBJ1-6; D perhaps matches TRBD1 (5 bases). The CDR3 is made up of 16 amino acids. The germline V gene has CDR1 LGHDT and CDR2 YNNKEL (reference sequence). With 0 bases removed from V and 7 bases from J, the gap between germline ends came to 13 bases. The CDR3 protein is CASSQELGPGNSPLHF. CDR3 nucleotides: TGTGCCAGCAGCCAAGAACTGGGACCGGGAAATTCACCCCTCCACTTT.

This clonotype was counted a few times. In DNA, the CDR3 is TGTGCCAGCAGCTTAAGAGCGGGGTCTGGGGCCAACGTCCTGACTTTC. This sequence encodes CASSLRAGSGANVLTF. The V call is TRBV11-2, the J call TRBJ2-6; 7 bases fit TRBD2. The CDR3 contains 16 residues. V was clipped by 2 bases and J by 1 base; unmatched bases: 2. Germline CDR1 SGHAT, CDR2 FQNNGV.

This clonotype was recorded at least ten times. The genes are TRBV7-6 and TRBJ2-5; TRBD2 matches 8 bases. This CDR3 is 15 amino acids long. Germline V gives CDR1 SGHVS, CDR2 FNYEAQ. The trim removed 0 bases at V and 2 bases at J, leaving 2 bases unmatched. CDR3 amino acids: CASSLAGLEQETQYF. CDR3 DNA: TGTGCCAGCAGCTTAGCGGGACTAGAGCAAGAGACCCAGTACTTC.